Each of the 28 T cell receptor beta chains below was sequenced from the same sample in a study of cytotoxic CD8 clonotypes in ibrutinib-treated CLL. This table comes from immunoSEQ multiplex PCR, and its TCRdb copy is limited to in-frame clones, with some not included. The sample shows roughly 24,000 clones, nearly 80% of them seen only once. The input for sequencing was PBMCs, taken before ibrutinib treatment. The receptors originated from a human donor with chronic lymphocytic leukemia.

This clone was counted a single time. V and J are TRBV5-4 and TRBJ2-5, with D tentatively TRBD1 or TRBD2 (6 bases each). Trimming pared 2 bases from V and 4 bases from J, leaving 9 bases between. The CDR3 runs 13 residues. Germline CDR1 reads SGHNT; CDR2 reads YYREEE (reference sequence). The CDR3 nucleotides are TGTGCCAGCAGCTTCGGGGGCTTAGAGACCCAGTACTTC. This encodes CASSFGGLETQYF.

This chain joins TRBV28 and TRBJ2-3; D unclear. Per germline, CDR1 MDHEN and CDR2 SYDVKM. The length of the CDR3 is 11 residues. The V end was cut by 6 bases, the J end by 5 bases, with 6 bases between. Here the CDR3 reads CASRVEDTQYF. The CDR3 DNA reads as TGTGCCAGCAGGGTAGAAGATACGCAGTATTTT.

This chain's CDR3 is CASSLGPVAGTRGNEQFF. The CDR3, as DNA: TGTGCCAGCAGCTTAGGCCCAGTGGCGGGCACCCGAGGCAATGAGCAGTTCTTC. The gene calls are TRBV13 and TRBJ2-1, with D possibly being TRBD2 (5 bases). The CDR3 is 18 residues long. Germline lookup yields CDR1 PRHDT and CDR2 FYEKMQ (reference sequence). V lost 0 bases, J lost 6 bases, and 21 bases lay in between.

The V and J genes are TRBV6-6 and TRBJ1-1; unclear D gene. V dropped 8 bases and J dropped 1 base, with 14 bases sitting between them. This CDR3 comprises 14 residues. From germline, CDR1 is MNHNY and CDR2 SVGAGI (reference sequence). CDR3 region: CASSISPGNTEAFF. In DNA, the CDR3 is TGTGCCAGCTCAATCAGCCCAGGGAACACTGAAGCTTTCTTT.

V is TRBV7-2 and J is TRBJ1-1, with D perhaps matching TRBD1 (5 bases). Germline V gene sequence: CDR1 SGHTA, CDR2 FQGNSA. The CDR3 extends over 14 amino acids. V dropped 4 bases and J dropped 3 bases, with 12 bases sitting between them. The CDR3 DNA sequence: TGTGCCAGCAGCTCCGTGGGGGGATACACTGAAGCTTTCTTT. Translated: CASSSVGGYTEAFF.

The chain joins TRBV4-2 to TRBJ2-6; the match to TRBD2 covers 9 bases. Germline V CDR1 and CDR2: LGHNA, YNFKEQ. The CDR3 has 19 residues. V was pared by 5 bases and J by 1 base, with 12 bases of the junction left unmatched. The CDR3 loop reads CASSTIGSAGGSGANVLTF. The CDR3 nucleotides are TGTGCCAGCAGCACCATCGGCTCCGCGGGAGGGTCTGGGGCCAACGTCCTGACTTTC.

V usage is TRBV7-6 and J usage is TRBJ2-7, with TRBD1 matching over 8 bases. There are 18 residues in the CDR3. V lost 0 bases, J lost 1 base, and 11 bases stayed unmatched. Germline CDR1 reads SGHVS; CDR2 reads FNYEAQ. CDR3: CASSLADGQGSQSYEQYF. CDR3 DNA: TGTGCCAGCAGCTTAGCGGACGGACAGGGTTCTCAGTCCTACGAGCAGTACTTC.

The chain uses TRBV28 and TRBJ2-1; 10 nucleotides line up with TRBD1. The CDR3 consists of 15 residues. The V gene's germline CDR1 is MDHEN and CDR2 SYDVKM. J gave up 6 bases and V 6 bases, and 8 bases lay outside the gene matches. CDR3 residues: CASRSGTGEVNEQFF. CDR3 bases: TGTGCCAGCAGGTCCGGGACAGGGGAGGTCAATGAGCAGTTCTTC.

The genes are TRBV7-2 and TRBJ2-7; maybe TRBD2 (6 bases). The V end was cut by 2 bases, the J end by 0 bases, with 11 bases between. Germline V CDR1 and CDR2: SGHTA, FQGNSA. This CDR3 has 15 residues. CDR3 sequence (DNA): TGTGCCAGCAGCTTAAATGCGGGGTTCTCCTACGAGCAGTACTTC. Protein product: CASSLNAGFSYEQYF.

The CDR3 protein is CASSYSIQREGDTQYF. The CDR3 DNA reads TGTGCCAGCAGTTACTCCATCCAGCGGGAAGGAGATACGCAGTATTTT. The chain is built from TRBV6-5 and TRBJ2-3; 7 bases are shared with TRBD2. This CDR3 is built from 16 residues. Germline V gene data show CDR1 as MNHEY and CDR2 as SVGAGI. The V gene end was trimmed by 0 bases and the J gene end by 5 bases; junction bases not matched to a gene: 8.

V and J are TRBV19 and TRBJ1-1; D remains ambiguous. Trimming took off 6 bases at V and 4 bases at J, with 12 bases between the two ends. CDR1 is LNHDA and CDR2 is SQIVND in the germline V gene (reference sequence). The CDR3 spans 13 residues. CDR3 DNA sequence: TGTGCCAGTAGCCTCAATGCCGCCACTGAAGCTTTCTTT. It codes for CASSLNAATEAFF.

The V gene is TRBV6-5, the J gene TRBJ2-7; D remains ambiguous. Germline V gene lookup returns CDR1 MNHEY and CDR2 SVGAGI. CDR3 length equals 13 residues. V shed 2 bases and J shed 3 bases, with 8 bases lying between them. The CDR3 region has the DNA TGTGCCAGCAGTTACATTATCGGCTACGAGCAGTACTTC. Protein product: CASSYIIGYEQYF.

In its sample, this clone was seen a few times. The rearrangement links TRBV6-6 to TRBJ2-2, with D possibly being TRBD2 (5 bases). Germline V gene data show CDR1 as MNHNY and CDR2 as SVGAGI (reference sequence). V was cut by 6 bases and J by 7 bases, with 9 bases left in between. This CDR3 comprises 12 residues. The chain's CDR3 is CASRPEGGELFF. CDR3 in DNA: TGTGCCAGCAGACCCGAGGGCGGGGAGCTGTTTTTT.

The chain carries TRBV4-1 and TRBJ2-3; D gene uncertain. The CDR3 has 13 amino acids. The V end was cut by 2 bases, the J end by 0 bases, with 3 bases between. The germline gives CDR1 MGHRA, CDR2 YSYEKL. The CDR3 region has the DNA TGCGCCAGCAGCCAACAAAGCACAGATACGCAGTATTTT. This gives the protein CASSQQSTDTQYF.

This clone was found once. V gene TRBV9 combines with J gene TRBJ2-4; 9 bases are shared with TRBD1. V gave up 0 bases and J gave up 3 bases; unmatched junction bases: 10. Germline V CDR1 and CDR2: SGDLS, YYNGEE. The CDR3 loop spans 18 amino acids. The CDR3 region has the DNA TGTGCCAGCAGCGTAGACCCGGCCGGGACAGGGATCAAAAACATTCAGTACTTC. This codes for CASSVDPAGTGIKNIQYF. The variable domain in full, with the rest retrieved from reference TRBV9 and TRBJ2-4, is DSGVTQTPKHLITATGQRVTLRCSPRSGDLSVYWYQQSLDQGLQFLIQYYNGEERAKGNILERFSAQQFPDLHSELNLSSLELGDSALYFCASSVDPAGTGIKNIQYFGAGTRLSVL.

This chain joins TRBV7-6 and TRBJ2-3; 8 positions match TRBD2. Germline V lookup: CDR1 SGHVS, CDR2 FNYEAQ. J gave up 4 bases and V 5 bases, and 8 bases lay outside the gene matches. This CDR3 has 15 residues. In DNA, the CDR3 is TGTGCCAGCAGCCGGAGCGGGAGCTTGTCAGATACGCAGTATTTT. Its protein product is CASSRSGSLSDTQYF.

The CDR3 DNA reads as TGTGCCAGTCGAGAGCCGACAGGGACGGACTATGGCTACACCTTC. Its translation is CASREPTGTDYGYTF. The rearrangement joins TRBV19 to TRBJ1-2, with TRBD1 matching 7 bases. Germline CDR1 is LNHDA and CDR2 is SQIVND (reference sequence). Losses at the gene ends were 8 bases for V and 3 bases for J; bases not matched to a gene: 12. The CDR3 is made up of 15 amino acids.

The DNA for the CDR3 is TGTGCCAGCAGTCAAGAGGACCGAAGGGGCAATGAGCAGTTCTTC. Translation: CASSQEDRRGNEQFF. The chain combines TRBV25-1 with TRBJ2-1, with TRBD1 as a possible D gene (5 bases). Per germline, CDR1 MGHDK and CDR2 SYGVNS. CDR3 length: 15 residues. V was cut by 5 bases and J by 6 bases, with 17 bases left in between.

This chain uses TRBV19 with TRBJ2-2, with unresolved D. Germline CDR1 is LNHDA and CDR2 is SQIVND (reference sequence). There are 15 residues in the CDR3. The V gene lost 9 bases and the J gene lost 1 base, with 15 bases spanning the gap. The CDR3: CASTYEPLNTGELFF. In DNA form, the CDR3 reads TGTGCCAGCACTTACGAGCCCCTGAACACCGGGGAGCTGTTTTTT.

The chain links TRBV19 to TRBJ1-2; D gene ambiguous. With 0 bases removed from V and 4 bases from J, the gap between germline ends came to 15 bases. CDR3 size: 16 residues. The germline V gene has CDR1 LNHDA and CDR2 SQIVND (reference sequence). CDR3 DNA sequence: TGTGCCAGTAGTATAGATATAACCACGCGGGCCTATGGCTACACCTTC. This sequence encodes CASSIDITTRAYGYTF.

This sequence joins TRBV9 and TRBJ1-1; 10 bases are a match to TRBD1. Germline CDR1 reads SGDLS; CDR2 reads YYNGEE. The CDR3 loop spans 17 amino acids. The V gene end was trimmed by 0 bases and the J gene end by 4 bases; junction bases not matched to a gene: 9. CDR3 region: CASSVAGTGVVGTEAFF. In nucleotides, the CDR3 is TGTGCCAGCAGCGTAGCCGGGACAGGGGTTGTGGGCACTGAAGCTTTCTTT.

This clone was observed a handful of times. This sequence joins TRBV6-1 and TRBJ1-5, with D unclear. The CDR3 length is 14 residues. Trimming left V 3 bases short and J 6 bases short, with 12 bases between. In germline, CDR1 is MNHNS, CDR2 SASEGT. CDR3 protein: CASSDGSKGQPQHF. The CDR3, as DNA: TGTGCCAGCAGTGACGGGAGTAAGGGTCAGCCCCAGCATTTT.

The CDR3 reads CAIWDRSAEAFF. CDR3 nucleotides: TGTGCCATTTGGGACAGGAGCGCTGAAGCTTTCTTT. The J gene is TRBJ1-1, the V gene TRBV6-1, with TRBD1 matching over 8 bases. The germline CDR1 and CDR2 sequences are MNHNS and SASEGT. The CDR3 consists of 12 residues. V shed 10 bases and J 6 bases; nucleotides not matched to a gene: 7.

The V gene is TRBV5-6, the J gene TRBJ2-7; 7 positions agree with TRBD1. This CDR3 contains 14 residues. The V gene's germline CDR1 is SGHDT and CDR2 YYEEEE. V gave up 5 bases and J gave up 9 bases; unmatched junction bases: 14. This chain's CDR3 is CASSTPGGSQVQYF. The CDR3 DNA reads as TGTGCCAGCAGTACACCAGGGGGATCCCAGGTGCAGTACTTC.

This sequence joins TRBV6-1 and TRBJ2-7; D perhaps matches TRBD1 (5 bases). The CDR3 runs 12 residues. Germline V CDR1 and CDR2: MNHNS, SASEGT. V shed 1 base and J shed 13 bases, with 14 bases lying between them. This CDR3 reads CASSEDGDSVYF. The CDR3 DNA sequence: TGTGCCAGCAGTGAAGATGGCGACAGCGTATACTTC.

The rearrangement links TRBV29-1 to TRBJ2-2; D is unresolved. Germline loops: CDR1 SQVTM, CDR2 ANQGSEA. Trimming removed 3 bases at V and 5 bases at J, with 13 bases between. The length of the CDR3 is 14 residues. The CDR3 spells CSVDSGVDTGELFF. The DNA of the CDR3 is TGCAGCGTTGACTCTGGGGTTGATACCGGGGAGCTGTTTTTT.

This clone was detected only a few times. The chain carries TRBV14 and TRBJ2-5; D uncertain. Germline V gives CDR1 SGHDN, CDR2 FVKESK. V gave up 0 bases and J gave up 4 bases, with 0 bases separating them. The CDR3 totals 11 residues. This chain's CDR3 is CASSQEETQYF. In nucleotides, the CDR3 is TGTGCCAGCAGCCAAGAAGAGACCCAGTACTTC.

The V gene is TRBV18, the J gene TRBJ2-3; 10 nucleotides line up with TRBD2. J was trimmed by 0 bases and V by 6 bases; bases with no gene match: 3. Germline V gene data show CDR1 as KGHSH and CDR2 as LQKENI. The CDR3 length is 15 residues. Here the CDR3 DNA reads TGTGCCAGCTCGCCGACTAGCGGGAGCACAGATACGCAGTATTTT. This sequence encodes CASSPTSGSTDTQYF.